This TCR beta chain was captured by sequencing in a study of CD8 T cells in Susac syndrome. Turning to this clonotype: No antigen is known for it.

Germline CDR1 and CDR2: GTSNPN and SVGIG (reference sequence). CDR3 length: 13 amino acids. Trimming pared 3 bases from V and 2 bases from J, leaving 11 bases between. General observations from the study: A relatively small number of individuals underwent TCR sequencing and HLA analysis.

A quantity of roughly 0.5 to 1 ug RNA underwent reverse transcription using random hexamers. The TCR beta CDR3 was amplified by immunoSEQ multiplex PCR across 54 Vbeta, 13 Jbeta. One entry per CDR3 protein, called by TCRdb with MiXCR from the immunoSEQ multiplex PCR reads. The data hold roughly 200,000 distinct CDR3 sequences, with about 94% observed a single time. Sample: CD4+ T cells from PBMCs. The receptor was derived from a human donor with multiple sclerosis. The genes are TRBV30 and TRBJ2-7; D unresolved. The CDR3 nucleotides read TGTGCCTGGAGAGCCAATGGGGCCTACGAGCAGTACTTC. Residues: CAWRANGAYEQYF.